This note documents a single T cell receptor beta chain sequence. Its cognate antigen is unknown. TRB cDNA libraries were made by UMI-labeled 5' RACE. TCRdb re-called the 5' RACE reads and catalogs CDR3 proteins one per entry, DNA excluded. Its listing shows approximately 70,000 distinct CDR3 sequences. CDR1 and CDR2 (germline): LGHNA, YNFKEQ. The CDR3 has 18 residues. The data were taken from a study of CXCR3-negative and CXCR3-positive naive CD8 T cells. General study results and limits: When CXCR3-positive naive cells were set against CXCR3-negative naive cells, the former had more hydrophobic TRB CDR3s.

The clonotype was recovered from a human donor in good health. Some clones in this sample may be carry-over from other donors' samples. The chain uses TRBV4-2 and TRBJ2-3; the TCRdb D gene call, TRBD2, has no DNA to confirm it. Specimen: naive CXCR3- CD8+ T cells from blood. Subset of the sample: CD45RO-CCR7+CD27+CD95- naive CD8+ T cells lacking CXCR3 (TNR3-). The CDR3 spells CASSPFLSGGASTDTQYF.